Given below is one T cell receptor (beta chain) in context. The clone's antigen remains unknown. Per-base quality was not reported, and no clone a single base away is much larger than it. These data originate in a study of cytomegalovirus exposure and HLA in healthy donors (TCRdb year 2017). With respect to the entire study: In an earlier analysis of 550 to 750 of the donors, under 300 Gb of sequence data and 117 million unique TCR beta sequences from roughly 190 million T cells were reported. Donor age, sex, ethnicity and CMV serostatus were collected together with the repertoire data. Because of strong linkage in the cohort, four or five DR-DQ haplotypes were treated as single units for association and clustering. The later analysis used no new phenotypic data to find candidate immune exposures, relying instead on TCR beta sequences and their occurrence across donors. High-throughput TCR immunosequencing, statistical association of individual TCRs with disease status, and machine learning were combined to predict cytomegalovirus infection status. The T cell repertoires of some 670 subjects were profiled by immunosequencing and related to cytomegalovirus serostatus. An earlier analysis of 500 to 750 of the donors applied high-throughput TCR beta sequencing to assess whether each TCR beta V gene segment acted as functional or pseudogenic. In a later analysis, previously published TCR beta repertoires from more than 500 donors were re-analyzed and high-resolution HLA genotyping was added so that TCR occurrence patterns could be studied. In addition to the first cohort of 650 to 800 subjects, a separate validation cohort of 120 different subjects was used. Every discovery cohort repertoire had been produced on one sequencing platform. A later genetic analysis took genome-wide SNP genotypes for about three fifths of the roughly 700 donors and used that subset as a discovery cohort. On average, around 240,000 unique TCR beta nucleotide sequences were sequenced per donor among 398 genotyped donors of the cohort, with about 19% of those sequences being non-productive. Typing coverage varied by locus: about 629-630 donors for A, B, C, DRB1 and DQB1; about 520 for DQA1; approximately 570 for DPA1; some 470 for DPB1. Around 320 gigabases of sequencing data and 70 million to 85 million unique TCR sequences were included in an early release covering about 620 HLA-typed donors. The study was designed to test whether signatures of past pathogen exposure could be identified by cataloging public T cell receptors. Of the approximately 400 genotyped donors, approximately 81% were placed in the genetic ancestry cluster associated with self-reported Caucasian donors. Both class I and class II loci were covered by HLA typing, at four-digit resolution.

The method was the immunoSEQ multiplex PCR assay. The multiplex PCR relied on a mix of 60 forward primers for TCR Vbeta segments and 13 reverse primers for TCR Jbeta segments. Amplification of the CDR3 region of rearranged TCR beta genes was performed with a multiplex PCR assay on genomic DNA. Amplified TCR beta libraries were sequenced as 87-base-pair reads on the Illumina HiSeq System. As for how the authors treated the data: A later analysis tallied 75 million to 95 million unique TCR beta chains across the roughly 610 repertoires, and around 10 million of those chains were shared by two or more donors. Raw reads were error-corrected and collapsed into unique sequences with a nearest-neighbor algorithm that merged closely related sequences to remove PCR and sequencing errors. Alignment of CDR3 sequences to IMGT reference sequences was used to assign V, D and J gene segments. For a sequence to be retained, at least a six-nucleotide match to both a V gene segment and a J gene segment was required. Rearrangements were classified as productive when the CDR3 lacked stop codons and remained in frame with V and J, and all other rearrangements were classified as non-productive. Following IMGT convention, CDR3 was defined as the stretch from the second conserved V-encoded cysteine up to the conserved J-encoded phenylalanine. In an earlier analysis of just under 600 of the donors, sequences lacking an unambiguous match to a single V gene segment were excluded. In an earlier analysis of around 600 of the donors, V segments were called functional above 56.7% productive rearrangements and were called segregating when the between-donor standard deviation exceeded 5%. A statistical classification framework was built to diagnose cytomegalovirus status from the catalog of TCR beta chain sequences. In a later analysis, TCR nucleotide sequences were compared against IMGT/GENE-DB human TR gene sequences so that V and J genes could be assigned. The TCRdist pipeline was used in a later analysis to assign CDR3 sequences and most-parsimonious VDJ recombination scenarios. In a later analysis, each TCR beta chain was defined by its CDR3 amino acid sequence together with its V-gene family, and reads lacking a unique V-gene family were excluded. As a way to deal with suspected cross-contamination and a sequencing artifact, a later analysis dropped under 600 nucleotide sequences that were highly shared and had low generation probability. In a later analysis, a clonal expansion index was calculated for each public chain from normalized within-repertoire ranks of inferred template counts. A later analysis computed generation probabilities with a VDJ recombination model fitted to out-of-frame rearrangements, and checked the results against IGoR. Hypergeometric tests were used in a later analysis to score TCR-TCR, TCR-HLA and TCR-CMV co-occurrence, with a repertoire-size bias correction applied to the TCR pairs. To estimate false discovery rates, a later analysis permuted the HLA or CMV assignments 20 times. A later analysis grouped co-occurring TCRs with DBSCAN, adding TCRdist sequence similarity when clustering within HLA-allele-positive subsets. For co-occurrence clustering, repertoires with fewer than 30,000 or more than 120,000 public chains were excluded, along with four or five repertoires with anomalous nucleotide sharing. The table was pulled from immuneACCESS by TCRdb, which kept in-frame rearrangements only. Such tables lose some clones; where checked, under half of the loss comes from unresolved V genes, and the rest has no known cause. V, J and clone size derive from that table, while D and trimming were established from the DNA sequence. This sample comprises around 190,000 clones, under 9.5% of them detected only once. Clones ranked in the top ten supply 1% to 1.5% of the sample.

The paper as a whole reports these results and caveats: V-gene and J-gene trimming of TCR beta chains was associated with a missense DCLRE1C variant in a later genetic analysis, and the association was replicated in an independent cohort. The cohort was sequenced for TCR beta chains only, and without alpha or paired-chain data the features that could be detected were limited. Specific HLA alleles were associated with roughly 16,000 TCR beta sequences at a false discovery rate of 0.05 in a later analysis. Some IMGT-functional V segments, including TRBV6-2 and TRBV6-3, could not be told apart with the 87-base-pair reads, so those segments were excluded. According to a later genetic analysis, donors in an Asian-associated ancestry cluster had fewer N-insertions in productive TCRs than the approximately 700-donor mean. The presence/absence analyses assumed that sequencing depth was roughly uniform across donors, and that assumption may not be true. A total of about 180 TCR beta chains were listed by the study as associated with cytomegalovirus. Most CMV-associated TCR beta chains appeared to be HLA-restricted in a later analysis, and the HLA associations seemed to be driven largely by CMV exposure. Most TCR sequences were observed very rarely across donors, whereas some public TCRs were present in many individuals. A further reported finding was that TCR beta sequences accurately predicted the HLA-A and HLA-B alleles for most subjects in the first cohort. About 17 rarely observed V segments, including chromosome 9 orphons, were excluded from the earlier analysis of a few hundred of the donors because counts were too low. A cluster of highly shared sequence variants was judged likely to be a technical artifact of the sequencing pipeline. In both the original and validation cohorts, the classifier was reported to diagnose cytomegalovirus status with high specificity and sensitivity. A later analysis found that HLA-associated TCR beta chains were more clonally expanded and had lower generation probabilities than equally common non-associated chains. In an earlier analysis of 587 of the donors, most TCR beta V segments were observed in productive rearrangements about 87% or about 30% of the time, broadly matching IMGT annotations. In a later analysis, TCR association rates were found to vary across HLA loci, with the most associated TCRs seen for DRB1 alleles and the fewest for HLA-C alleles. A few of the identified cytomegalovirus-associated TCR beta chains were confirmed in vitro to be specific for cytomegalovirus antigens. It was suggested by the authors that the approach could potentially be generalized to other disease states and immunological phenotypes. Linkage disequilibrium might explain the correlated functional status among segregating V segments, but an unknown experimental factor could not be excluded. HLA typing was unavailable for some donors at each locus, so association tests used only the typed subset. Assigning TCR associations to individual alleles was difficult when HLA alleles, especially DR and DQ, strongly co-occurred. According to a later analysis, parvovirus B19, influenza, CMV and Epstein-Barr virus appeared linked to several top co-occurrence clusters. CMV serostatus was the only immune exposure information available for the cohort.

Counted from cysteine to phenylalanine, this CDR3 has 13 amino acids. Here the CDR3 DNA is all that survives: 39 bases in frame from base 1. V is cut by 3 bases and J by 4 bases, and the space between the germline ends is 9 bases. From a lookup of the germline V gene (reference sequence), CDR1 and CDR2 are LNHDA and SQIVND. The cohort was made up of about 610 healthy bone marrow donors. Cohort members were all nominally healthy when sampled, although unrecorded immune exposures were likely present. The donor was CMV seropositive and belonged to the group of 250 to 300 seropositive cohort members. Every donor gave a peripheral blood sample, and the peripheral blood mononuclear cells from that sample were used for TCR beta sequencing. The Qiagen DNeasy Blood Extraction Kit was used to extract genomic DNA from the blood cell samples.

This receptor was taken from a woman in her thirties in good health and CMV-seropositive. Sequenced input: PBMCs. The sequence links TRBV19 to TRBJ1-1, with no confidently assigned D gene. The DNA reads as follows: TGTGCCAGTAGTATCTCGAGGGCCACTGAAGCTTTCTTT. It translates to CASSISRATEAFF. Reference TRBV19 and TRBJ1-1 genes cover what lies past the CDR3, so the full variable domain is DGGITQSPKYLFRKEGQNVTLSCEQNLNHDAMYWYRQDPGQGLRLIYYSQIVNDFQKGDIAEGYSVSREKKESFPLTVTSAQKNPTAFYLCASSISRATEAFFGQGTRLTVV.